The T cell receptor beta chain under discussion was sequenced for a study of PD-1 blockade in classical Hodgkin lymphoma. For the study at large: Patients got intravenous nivolumab 3 mg/kg every 2 weeks. Findings and caveats of the study: When set against healthy donors, newly diagnosed patients were reported to show lower baseline TCR diversity. Nivolumab starters within 1 year of ASCT were excluded.

After autologous stem cell transplantation all patients relapsed, and prior brentuximab vedotin exposure differed between cohorts. Repertoires were generated with immunoSEQ multiplex PCR, while TCRdb's copy carries only in-frame clones and drops some. The table includes roughly 56,000 clones, 88% detected once. Trimming stripped 8 bases from V and 2 bases from J, with 10 bases between. CDR3 length: 13 residues. Germline lookup yields CDR1 MNHNY and CDR2 SVGAGI (reference sequence). Notes on this clone: The antigen remains unidentified.

Sequenced here: peripheral blood mononuclear cells (PBMCs), sampled before the second cycle of nivolumab. This chain connects TRBV6-6 to TRBJ1-5; TRBD1 might be the D (5 bases). The receptor comes from a human donor with classical Hodgkin lymphoma. CDR3 loop: CASLLQGNQPQHF. Here the CDR3 DNA reads TGTGCCAGCCTATTACAGGGCAATCAGCCCCAGCATTTT.